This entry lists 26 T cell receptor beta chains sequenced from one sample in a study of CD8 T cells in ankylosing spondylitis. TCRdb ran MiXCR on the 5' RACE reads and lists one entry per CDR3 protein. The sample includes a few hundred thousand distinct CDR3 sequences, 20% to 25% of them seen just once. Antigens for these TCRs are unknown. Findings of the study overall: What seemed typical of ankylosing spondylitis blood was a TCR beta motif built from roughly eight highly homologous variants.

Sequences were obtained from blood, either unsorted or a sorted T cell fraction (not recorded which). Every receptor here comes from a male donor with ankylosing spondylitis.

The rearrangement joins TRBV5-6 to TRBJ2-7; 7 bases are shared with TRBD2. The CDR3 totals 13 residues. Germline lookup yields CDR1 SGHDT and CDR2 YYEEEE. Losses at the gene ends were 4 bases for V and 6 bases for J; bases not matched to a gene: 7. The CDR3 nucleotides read TGTGCCAGCAGCACCGGGACTACCCGCGAGCAGTACTTC. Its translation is CASSTGTTREQYF.

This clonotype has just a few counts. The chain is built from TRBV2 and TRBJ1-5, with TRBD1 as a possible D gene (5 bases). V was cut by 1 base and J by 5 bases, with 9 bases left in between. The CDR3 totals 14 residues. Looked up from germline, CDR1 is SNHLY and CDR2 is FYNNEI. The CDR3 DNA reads TGTGCCAGCAGTGAAGATGGGGGGTATCAGCCCCAGCATTTT. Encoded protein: CASSEDGGYQPQHF. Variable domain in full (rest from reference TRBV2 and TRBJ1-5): EPEVTQTPSHQVTQMGQEVILRCVPISNHLYFYWYRQILGQKVEFLVSFYNNEISEKSEIFDDQFSVERPDGSNFTLKIRSTKLEDSAMYFCASSEDGGYQPQHFGDGTRLSIL.

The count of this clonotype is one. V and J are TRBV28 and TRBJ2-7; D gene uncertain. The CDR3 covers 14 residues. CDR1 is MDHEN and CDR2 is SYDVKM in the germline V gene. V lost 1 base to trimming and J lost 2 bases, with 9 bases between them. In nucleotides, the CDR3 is TGTGCCAGCAGTTTATCGGTCGGCACCTACGAGCAGTACTTC. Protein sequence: CASSLSVGTYEQYF. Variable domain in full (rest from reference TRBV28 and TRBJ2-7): DVKVTQSSRYLVKRTGEKVFLECVQDMDHENMFWYRQDPGLGLRLIYFSYDVKMKEKGDIPEGYSVSREKKERFSLILESASTNQTSMYLCASSLSVGTYEQYFGPGTRLTVT.

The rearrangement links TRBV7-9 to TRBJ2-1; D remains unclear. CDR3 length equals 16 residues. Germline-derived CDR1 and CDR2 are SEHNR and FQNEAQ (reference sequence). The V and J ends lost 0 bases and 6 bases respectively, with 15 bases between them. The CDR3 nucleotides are TGTGCCAGCAGCTTAGCGGGCACGGTGGAGATCAATGAGCAGTTCTTC. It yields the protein CASSLAGTVEINEQFF.

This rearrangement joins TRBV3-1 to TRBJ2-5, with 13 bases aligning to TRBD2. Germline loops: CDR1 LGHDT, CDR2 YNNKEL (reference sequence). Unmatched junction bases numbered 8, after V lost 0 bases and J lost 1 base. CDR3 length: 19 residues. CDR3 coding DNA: TGTGCCAGCAGCCAAGATACACTAGCGGGAGGGTTCATCCAAGAGACCCAGTACTTC. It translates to CASSQDTLAGGFIQETQYF.

The CDR3 region has the DNA TGCGCCAGCAGCCAAGATACGGGGGCTGGGGATACGCAGTATTTT. It is translated as CASSQDTGAGDTQYF. The genes are TRBV4-3 and TRBJ2-3; D possibly matches TRBD1 or TRBD2 (6 bases each). The CDR3 has 15 amino acids. Trimming stripped 0 bases from V and 6 bases from J, with 13 bases between. Germline-derived CDR1 and CDR2 are LGHNA and YSLEER.

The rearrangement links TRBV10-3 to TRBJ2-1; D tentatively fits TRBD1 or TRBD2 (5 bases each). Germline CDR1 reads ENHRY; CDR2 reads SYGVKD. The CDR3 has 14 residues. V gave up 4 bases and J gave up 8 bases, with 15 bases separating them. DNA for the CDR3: TGTGCCATCAGTGTCCGTCCCGAGGGGTATGAGCAGTTCTTC. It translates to CAISVRPEGYEQFF.

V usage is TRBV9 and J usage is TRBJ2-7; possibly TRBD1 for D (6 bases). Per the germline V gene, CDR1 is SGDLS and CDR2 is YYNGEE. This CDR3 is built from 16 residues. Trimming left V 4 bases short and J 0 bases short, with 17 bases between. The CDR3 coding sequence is TGTGCCAGCAGCCCCTCTTCGGGACACCTCTCCTACGAGCAGTACTTC. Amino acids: CASSPSSGHLSYEQYF.

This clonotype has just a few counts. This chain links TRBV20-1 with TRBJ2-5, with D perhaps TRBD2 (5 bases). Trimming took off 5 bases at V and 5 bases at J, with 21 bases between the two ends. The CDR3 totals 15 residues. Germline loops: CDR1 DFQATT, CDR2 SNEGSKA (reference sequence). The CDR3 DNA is TGCAGTGCTCGCAACCGGGCTTCGAGAGGGGAGACCCAGTACTTC. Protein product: CSARNRASRGETQYF.

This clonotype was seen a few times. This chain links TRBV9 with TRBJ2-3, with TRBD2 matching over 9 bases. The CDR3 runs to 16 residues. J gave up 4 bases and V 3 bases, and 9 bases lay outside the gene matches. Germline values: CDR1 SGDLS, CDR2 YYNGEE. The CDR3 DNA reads TGTGCCAGCAGCGCCGGGGTAGCGGGAGATGCAGATACGCAGTATTTT. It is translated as CASSAGVAGDADTQYF.

The CDR3 coding sequence is TGTGCCAGCAGTTTCGCAGGCGAGGATCAGCCCCAGCATTTT. This translates into CASSFAGEDQPQHF. The V gene is TRBV12-3 or TRBV12-4, the J gene TRBJ1-5; D gene uncertain. Deletions cut 3 bases from V and 5 bases from J, with 11 bases between. The CDR3 is 14 amino acids.

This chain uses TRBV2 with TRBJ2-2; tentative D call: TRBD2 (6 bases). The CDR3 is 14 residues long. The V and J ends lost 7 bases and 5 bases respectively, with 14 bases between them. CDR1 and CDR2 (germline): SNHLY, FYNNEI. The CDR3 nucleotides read TGTGCCAGCACCCCGGGAGCGGTTACCGGGGAGCTGTTTTTT. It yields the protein CASTPGAVTGELFF.

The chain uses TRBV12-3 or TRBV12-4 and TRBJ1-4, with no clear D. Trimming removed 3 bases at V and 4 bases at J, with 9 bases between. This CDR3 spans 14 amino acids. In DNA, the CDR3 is TGTGCCAGCAGTTTCGCCAGGTTTAATGAAAAACTGTTTTTT. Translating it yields CASSFARFNEKLFF.

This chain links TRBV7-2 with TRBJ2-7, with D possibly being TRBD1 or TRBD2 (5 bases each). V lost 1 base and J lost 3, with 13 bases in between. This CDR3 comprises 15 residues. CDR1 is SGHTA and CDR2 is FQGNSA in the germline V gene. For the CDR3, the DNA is TGTGCCAGCAGCTTAGTGGGACGTAGTAACTACGAGCAGTACTTC. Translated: CASSLVGRSNYEQYF.

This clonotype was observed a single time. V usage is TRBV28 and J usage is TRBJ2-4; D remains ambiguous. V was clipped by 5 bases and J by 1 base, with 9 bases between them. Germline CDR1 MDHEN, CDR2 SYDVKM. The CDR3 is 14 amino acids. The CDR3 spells CASSGGRAKNIQYF. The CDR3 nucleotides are TGTGCCAGCAGTGGTGGCAGGGCCAAAAACATTCAGTACTTC.

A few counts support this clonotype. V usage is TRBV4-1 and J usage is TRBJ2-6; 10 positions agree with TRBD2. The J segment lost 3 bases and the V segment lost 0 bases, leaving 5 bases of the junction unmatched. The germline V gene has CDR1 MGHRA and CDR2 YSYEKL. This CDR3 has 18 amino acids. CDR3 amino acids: CASSQDRLAGVGANVLTF. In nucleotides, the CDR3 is TGCGCCAGCAGCCAAGACAGGCTAGCGGGAGTTGGGGCCAACGTCCTGACTTTC.

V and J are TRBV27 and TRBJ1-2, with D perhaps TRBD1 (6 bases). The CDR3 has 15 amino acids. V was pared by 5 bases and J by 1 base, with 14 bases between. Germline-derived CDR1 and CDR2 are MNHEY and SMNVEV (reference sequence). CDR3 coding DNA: TGTGCCAGCAGTAGTTACAGGGCCATTAACTATGGCTACACCTTC. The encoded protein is CASSSYRAINYGYTF.

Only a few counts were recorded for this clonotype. This CDR3 is CASSQGLREALRQYF. DNA of the CDR3: TGCGCCAGCAGCCAAGGACTCCGGGAGGCCCTTAGGCAGTACTTC. This rearrangement joins TRBV4-1 to TRBJ2-7, with 7 bases fitting TRBD2. The CDR3 length is 15 residues. Germline V gives CDR1 MGHRA, CDR2 YSYEKL. The V gene end was trimmed by 1 base and the J gene end by 9 bases; junction bases not matched to a gene: 12.

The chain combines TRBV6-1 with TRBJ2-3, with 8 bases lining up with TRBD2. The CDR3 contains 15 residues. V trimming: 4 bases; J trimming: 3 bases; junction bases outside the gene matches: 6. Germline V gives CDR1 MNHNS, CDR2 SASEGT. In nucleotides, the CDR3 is TGTGCCAGCAGTGCGCCACTAGCGGAGACAGATACGCAGTATTTT. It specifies CASSAPLAETDTQYF.

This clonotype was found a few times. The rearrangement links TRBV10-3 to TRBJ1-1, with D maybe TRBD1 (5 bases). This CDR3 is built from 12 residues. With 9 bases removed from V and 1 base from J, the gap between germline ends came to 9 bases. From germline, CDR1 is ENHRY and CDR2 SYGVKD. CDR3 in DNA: TGTGCCATGAGAACAGGGAACACTGAAGCTTTCTTT. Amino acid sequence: CAMRTGNTEAFF.

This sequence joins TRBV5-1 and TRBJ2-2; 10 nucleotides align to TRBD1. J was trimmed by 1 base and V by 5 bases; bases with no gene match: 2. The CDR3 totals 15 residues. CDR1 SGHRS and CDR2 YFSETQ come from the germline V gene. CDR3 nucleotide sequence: TGCGCCAGCAGTTGGGACAGGGGGAACACCGGGGAGCTGTTTTTT. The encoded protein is CASSWDRGNTGELFF.

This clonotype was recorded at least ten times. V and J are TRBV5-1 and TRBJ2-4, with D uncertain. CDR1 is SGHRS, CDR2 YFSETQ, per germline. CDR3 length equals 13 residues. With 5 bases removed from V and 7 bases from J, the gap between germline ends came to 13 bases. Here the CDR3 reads CASSPRGLNIQYF. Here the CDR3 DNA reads TGCGCCAGCAGTCCCCGAGGCCTGAACATTCAGTACTTC.

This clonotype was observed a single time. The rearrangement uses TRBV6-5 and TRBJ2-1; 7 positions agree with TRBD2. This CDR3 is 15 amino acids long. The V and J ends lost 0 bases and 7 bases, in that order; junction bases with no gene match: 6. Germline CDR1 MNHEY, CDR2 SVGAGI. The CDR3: CASSYSLQGGNEQFF. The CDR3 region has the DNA TGTGCCAGCAGTTACTCGTTGCAGGGAGGGAATGAGCAGTTCTTC.

The CDR3 spells CASSDGRQLTQYF. CDR3 nucleotide sequence: TGTGCCAGCAGTGACGGAAGACAGTTGACCCAGTACTTC. This chain uses TRBV2 with TRBJ2-5; TRBD1 is a possible D gene (5 bases). Between the trimmed V and J ends, which lost 3 bases and 7 bases, there was a span of 12 bases. Per germline, CDR1 SNHLY and CDR2 FYNNEI. The CDR3 has 13 amino acids.

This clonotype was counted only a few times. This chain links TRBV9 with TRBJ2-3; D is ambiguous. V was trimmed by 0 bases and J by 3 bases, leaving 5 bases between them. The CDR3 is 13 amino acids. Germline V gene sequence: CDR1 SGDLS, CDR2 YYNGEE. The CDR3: CASSVGFTDTQYF. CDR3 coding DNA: TGTGCCAGCAGCGTAGGGTTTACAGATACGCAGTATTTT.

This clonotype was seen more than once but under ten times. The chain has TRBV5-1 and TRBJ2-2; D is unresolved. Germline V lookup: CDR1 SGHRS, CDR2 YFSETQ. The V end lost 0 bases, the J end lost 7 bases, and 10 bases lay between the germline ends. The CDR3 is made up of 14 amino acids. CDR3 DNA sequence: TGCGCCAGCAGCTTGGTTGCGGTTGGCGGGGAGCTGTTTTTT. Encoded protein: CASSLVAVGGELFF. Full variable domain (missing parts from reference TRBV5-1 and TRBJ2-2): KAGVTQTPRYLIKTRGQQVTLSCSPISGHRSVSWYQQTPGQGLQFLFEYFSETQRNKGNFPGRFSGRQFSNSRSEMNVSTLELGDSALYLCASSLVAVGGELFFGEGSRLTVL.